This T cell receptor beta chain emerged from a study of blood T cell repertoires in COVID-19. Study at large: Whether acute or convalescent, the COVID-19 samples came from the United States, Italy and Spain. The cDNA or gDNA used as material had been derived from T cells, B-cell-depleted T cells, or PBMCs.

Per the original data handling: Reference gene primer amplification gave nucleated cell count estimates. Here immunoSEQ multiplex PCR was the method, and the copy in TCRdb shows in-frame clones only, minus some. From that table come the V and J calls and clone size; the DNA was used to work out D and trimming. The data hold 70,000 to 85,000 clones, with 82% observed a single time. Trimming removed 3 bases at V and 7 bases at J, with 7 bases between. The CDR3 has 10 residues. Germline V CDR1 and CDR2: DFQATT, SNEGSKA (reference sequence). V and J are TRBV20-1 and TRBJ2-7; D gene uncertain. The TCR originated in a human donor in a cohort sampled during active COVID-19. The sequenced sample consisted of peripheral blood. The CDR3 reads CSASFGEQYF. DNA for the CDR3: TGCAGTGCTAGTTTCGGGGAGCAGTACTTC.